Each of the 9 T cell receptor beta chains below was sequenced from the same sample in a study of blood T cell repertoires in COVID-19. Sequenced by immunoSEQ multiplex PCR; TCRdb stores in-frame clones only, minus some. Among some 29,000 clones, about 90% were seen once, and the ten largest hold approximately 2.4%. The sequencing input was peripheral blood. Receptors were obtained from a human donor in a cohort sampled during active COVID-19.

This chain links TRBV19 with TRBJ2-7; no reliable D call. Germline V gene sequence: CDR1 LNHDA, CDR2 SQIVND (reference sequence). The CDR3 has 13 residues. Trimming removed 3 bases at V and 4 bases at J, with 10 bases between. The CDR3 DNA is TGTGCCAGTAGTATTTCAGCCGGGTACGAGCAGTACTTC. This sequence encodes CASSISAGYEQYF. Based on the CDR3 plus reference TRBV19 and TRBJ2-7, the full variable domain is DGGITQSPKYLFRKEGQNVTLSCEQNLNHDAMYWYRQDPGQGLRLIYYSQIVNDFQKGDIAEGYSVSREKKESFPLTVTSAQKNPTAFYLCASSISAGYEQYFGPGTRLTVT.

The chain recombines TRBV4-3 with TRBJ1-1, with TRBD1 matching 11 bases. With 1 base clipped from V and 4 bases from J, the junction kept 2 bases outside the gene matches. The CDR3 has 15 amino acids. Per the germline V gene, CDR1 is LGHNA and CDR2 is YSLEER. In nucleotides, the CDR3 is TGCGCCAGCAGCCAAGCCGGGACAGGGGGCACTGAAGCTTTCTTT. Translation: CASSQAGTGGTEAFF.

The rearrangement joins TRBV19 to TRBJ1-3, with D hard to call. Germline-derived CDR1 and CDR2 are LNHDA and SQIVND (reference sequence). The CDR3 length is 14 residues. V lost 3 bases to trimming and J lost 0 bases, with 6 bases between them. CDR3 sequence: CASSISFSGNTIYF. CDR3 nucleotides: TGTGCCAGTAGTATCTCGTTCTCTGGAAACACCATATATTTT.

This chain links TRBV2 with TRBJ2-1; maybe TRBD2 (6 bases). Trimming took off 4 bases at V and 4 bases at J, with 11 bases between the two ends. CDR3 size: 14 residues. Germline assignment: CDR1 SNHLY and CDR2 FYNNEI. The CDR3 loop reads CASSGWAGYNEQFF. The CDR3 DNA reads TGTGCCAGCAGTGGATGGGCGGGGTACAATGAGCAGTTCTTC.

The gene calls are TRBV9 and TRBJ1-1; 7 bases agree with TRBD1. CDR1 SGDLS and CDR2 YYNGEE come from the germline V gene. This CDR3 contains 14 residues. Trimming at V came to 1 base and at J to 7 bases, leaving 7 bases not matched to a gene. In DNA form, the CDR3 reads TGTGCCAGCAGCGTACAGGGGGGTGGGAGTGAAGCTTTCTTT. This gives the protein CASSVQGGGSEAFF.

V is TRBV5-1 and J is TRBJ2-3, with 15 bases identical to TRBD2. After removal of 4 bases from V and 3 bases from J, the junction contained 9 bases not matched to a gene. The germline V gene encodes CDR1 SGHRS and CDR2 YFSETQ. The CDR3 length is 18 residues. CDR3 residues: CASSPGLAGGRLTDTQYF. The CDR3 DNA reads as TGCGCCAGCAGCCCAGGACTAGCGGGGGGGAGGCTGACAGATACGCAGTATTTT.

This clone was seen only a few times. CDR3 coding DNA: TGTGCCAGTAGTGCCATTCTAGCTCCCCATGAGCAGTTCTTC. Protein product: CASSAILAPHEQFF. This chain joins TRBV19 and TRBJ2-1; TRBD2 might be the D (5 bases). The CDR3 runs to 14 residues. The germline V gene has CDR1 LNHDA and CDR2 SQIVND (reference sequence). V was clipped by 5 bases and J by 8 bases, with 16 bases between them.

The rearrangement links TRBV27 to TRBJ1-2; tentatively, D is TRBD1 (5 bases). Germline CDR1 reads MNHEY; CDR2 reads SMNVEV (reference sequence). The CDR3 has 13 residues. Trimming removed 4 bases from V and 2 bases from J, with 8 bases in between. The CDR3 is CASSYQGNYGYTF. CDR3 in DNA: TGTGCCAGCAGTTATCAGGGAAACTATGGCTACACCTTC.

This chain joins TRBV2 and TRBJ1-5; 9 nucleotides agree with TRBD1. Unmatched junction bases numbered 11, after V lost 3 bases and J lost 5 bases. The CDR3 has 17 residues. Germline values: CDR1 SNHLY, CDR2 FYNNEI. The CDR3 bases are TGTGCCAGCAGTGACCTACGCCTTCGACAGGGGGATCAGCCCCAGCATTTT. Translation: CASSDLRLRQGDQPQHF.